The source of this T cell receptor (beta chain) is a study of spatial heterogeneity in lung cancer. Via MiXCR, TCRdb re-called the 5' RACE reads, giving one row per CDR3 protein. Of 20,000 to 25,000 distinct CDR3 sequences listed, 4.6% are singletons. Indicated time point: sample taken at primary tumor resection. A total of fewer than 80 untreated early-stage non-small cell lung cancer patients served as donors. Points from the study as a whole: Tumor TCRs that were ubiquitous and expanded showed up in blood more at resection than follow-up.

Germline CDR1 reads MNHEY; CDR2 reads SMNVEV (reference sequence). The CDR3 loop spans 14 amino acids. V dropped 10 bases and J dropped 8 bases, with 21 bases sitting between them. About this clonotype itself: The antigen remains unidentified.

The receptor was isolated from a male donor with early-stage non-small cell lung cancer. Specimen: PBMCs, collected at surgery. This chain joins TRBV27 and TRBJ2-4; D possibly corresponds to TRBD1 (5 bases). Written as DNA, the CDR3 is TGTGCCACCCAAGGGGCAGGAGCAGGTGACATTCAGTACTTC. As protein: CATQGAGAGDIQYF.